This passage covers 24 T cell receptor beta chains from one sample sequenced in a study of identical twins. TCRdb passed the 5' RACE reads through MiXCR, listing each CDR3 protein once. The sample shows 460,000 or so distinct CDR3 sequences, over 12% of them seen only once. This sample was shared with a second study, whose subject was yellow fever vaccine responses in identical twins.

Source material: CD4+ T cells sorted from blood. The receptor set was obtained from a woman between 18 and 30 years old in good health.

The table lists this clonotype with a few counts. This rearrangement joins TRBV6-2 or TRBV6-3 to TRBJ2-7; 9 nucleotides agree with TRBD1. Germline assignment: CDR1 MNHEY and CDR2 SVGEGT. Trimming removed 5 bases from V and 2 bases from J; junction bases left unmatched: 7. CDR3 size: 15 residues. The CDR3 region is CASSAGRDRAYEQYF. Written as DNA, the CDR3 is TGTGCCAGCAGTGCAGGCCGGGACAGGGCCTACGAGCAGTACTTC.

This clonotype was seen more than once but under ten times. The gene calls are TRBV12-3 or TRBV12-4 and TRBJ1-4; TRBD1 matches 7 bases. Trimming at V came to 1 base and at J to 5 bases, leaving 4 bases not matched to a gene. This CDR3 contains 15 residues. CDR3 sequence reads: CASSLGGRGNEKLFF. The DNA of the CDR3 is TGTGCCAGCAGTTTAGGGGGCAGGGGGAATGAAAAACTGTTTTTT.

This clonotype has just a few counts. CDR3 sequence reads: CASSLGAALDIQYF. CDR3 nucleotides: TGCGCCAGCAGCTTGGGGGCGGCTTTAGACATTCAGTACTTC. The V gene is TRBV5-1, the J gene TRBJ2-4; no clear D. V was cut by 0 bases and J by 8 bases, with 12 bases left in between. Germline values: CDR1 SGHRS, CDR2 YFSETQ. The CDR3 extends over 14 amino acids.

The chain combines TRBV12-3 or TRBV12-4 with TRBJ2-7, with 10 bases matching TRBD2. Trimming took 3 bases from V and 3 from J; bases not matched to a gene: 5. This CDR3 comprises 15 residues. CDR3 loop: CASSFERGGIYEQYF. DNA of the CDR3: TGTGCCAGCAGTTTCGAGCGGGGGGGGATCTACGAGCAGTACTTC.

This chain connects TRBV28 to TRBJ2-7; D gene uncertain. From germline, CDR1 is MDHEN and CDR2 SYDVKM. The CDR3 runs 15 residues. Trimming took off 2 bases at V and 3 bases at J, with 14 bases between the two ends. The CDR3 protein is CASSLTPDLVYEQYF. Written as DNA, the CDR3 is TGTGCCAGCAGTTTAACTCCGGATCTTGTCTACGAGCAGTACTTC.

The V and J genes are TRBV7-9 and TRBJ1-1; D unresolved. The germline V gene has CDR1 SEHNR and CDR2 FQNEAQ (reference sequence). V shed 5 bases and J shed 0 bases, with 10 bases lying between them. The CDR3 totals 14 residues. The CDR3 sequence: CASSINNMNTEAFF. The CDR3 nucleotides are TGTGCCAGCAGCATCAACAACATGAACACTGAAGCTTTCTTT.

The CDR3 spells CASSLSGLAGDEQFF. CDR3 nucleotide sequence: TGTGCCAGCAGCTTATCAGGACTAGCAGGCGATGAGCAGTTCTTC. The chain uses TRBV7-6 and TRBJ2-1; TRBD2 aligns across 8 bases. This CDR3 comprises 15 residues. Germline CDR1 is SGHVS and CDR2 is FNYEAQ. V was clipped by 2 bases and J by 8 bases; unmatched bases: 8.

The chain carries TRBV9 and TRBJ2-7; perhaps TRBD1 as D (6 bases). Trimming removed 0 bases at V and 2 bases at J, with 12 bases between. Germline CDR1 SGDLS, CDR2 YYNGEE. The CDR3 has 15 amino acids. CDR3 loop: CASSVEVGATYEQYF. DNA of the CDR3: TGTGCCAGCAGCGTAGAGGTGGGGGCCACCTACGAGCAGTACTTC.

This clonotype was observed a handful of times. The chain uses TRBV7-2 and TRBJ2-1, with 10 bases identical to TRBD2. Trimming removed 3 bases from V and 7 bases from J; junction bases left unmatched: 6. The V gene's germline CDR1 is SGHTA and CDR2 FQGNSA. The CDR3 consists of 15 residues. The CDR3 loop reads CASSFLAGVVNEQFF. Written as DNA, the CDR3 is TGTGCCAGCAGCTTCCTAGCGGGAGTGGTTAATGAGCAGTTCTTC.

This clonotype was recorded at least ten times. The CDR3 DNA reads as TGTGCCAGCAGTTTTGGGGGTACCTACGAGCAGTACTTC. Translated: CASSFGGTYEQYF. V is TRBV12-3 or TRBV12-4 and J is TRBJ2-7; the D gene could be TRBD1 or TRBD2 (5 bases each). Between the trimmed V and J ends, which lost 3 bases and 2 bases, there was a span of 8 bases. The CDR3 contains 13 residues.

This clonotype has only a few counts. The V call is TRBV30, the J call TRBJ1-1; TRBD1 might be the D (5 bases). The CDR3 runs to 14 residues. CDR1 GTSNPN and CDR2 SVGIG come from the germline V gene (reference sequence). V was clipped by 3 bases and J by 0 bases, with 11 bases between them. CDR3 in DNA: TGTGCCTGGAGCGCCGACAGCATGAACACTGAAGCTTTCTTT. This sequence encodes CAWSADSMNTEAFF.

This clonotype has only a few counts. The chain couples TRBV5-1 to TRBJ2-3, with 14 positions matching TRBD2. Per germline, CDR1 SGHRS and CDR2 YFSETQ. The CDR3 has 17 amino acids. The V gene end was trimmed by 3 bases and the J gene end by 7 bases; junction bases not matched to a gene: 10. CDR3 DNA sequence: TGCGCCAGCAGCTGGATTCAGGGACTAGCGGGAGCATATACGCAGTATTTT. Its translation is CASSWIQGLAGAYTQYF.

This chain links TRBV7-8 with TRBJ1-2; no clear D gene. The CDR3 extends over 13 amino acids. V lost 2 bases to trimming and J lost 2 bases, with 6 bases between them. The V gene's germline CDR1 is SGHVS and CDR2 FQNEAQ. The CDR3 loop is CASSLTVNYGYTF. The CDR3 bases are TGTGCCAGCAGCTTAACGGTGAACTATGGCTACACCTTC.

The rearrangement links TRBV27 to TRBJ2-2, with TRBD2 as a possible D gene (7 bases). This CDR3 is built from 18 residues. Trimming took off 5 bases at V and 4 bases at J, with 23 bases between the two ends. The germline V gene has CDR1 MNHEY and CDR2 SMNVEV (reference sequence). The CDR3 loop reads CASSRRMRGRATTGELFF. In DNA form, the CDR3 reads TGTGCCAGCAGTCGAAGAATGAGGGGGAGGGCCACCACCGGGGAGCTGTTTTTT.

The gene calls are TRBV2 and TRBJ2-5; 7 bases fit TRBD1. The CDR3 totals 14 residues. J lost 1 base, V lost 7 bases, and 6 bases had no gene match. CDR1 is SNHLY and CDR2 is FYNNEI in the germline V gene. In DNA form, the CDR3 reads TGTGCCAGCAAGGTGGACAGGCCCCAAGAGACCCAGTACTTC. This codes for CASKVDRPQETQYF.

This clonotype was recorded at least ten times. CDR3 DNA: TGCGCCAGCAGCCAGGGACAGGGCACGGTCGCTGAAGCTTTCTTT. This gives the protein CASSQGQGTVAEAFF. The chain recombines TRBV5-1 with TRBJ1-1, with 9 bases lining up with TRBD1. The CDR3 runs 15 residues. V was clipped by 4 bases and J by 6 bases; unmatched bases: 10. From germline, CDR1 is SGHRS and CDR2 YFSETQ.

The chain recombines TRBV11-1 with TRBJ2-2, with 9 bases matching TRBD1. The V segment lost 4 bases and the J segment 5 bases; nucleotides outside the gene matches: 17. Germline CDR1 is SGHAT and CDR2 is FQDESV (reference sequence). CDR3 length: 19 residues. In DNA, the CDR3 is TGTGCCAGCAGCTCCCACCGTTCAACCGGGACAGGGTGGACCGGGGAGCTGTTTTTT. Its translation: CASSSHRSTGTGWTGELFF.

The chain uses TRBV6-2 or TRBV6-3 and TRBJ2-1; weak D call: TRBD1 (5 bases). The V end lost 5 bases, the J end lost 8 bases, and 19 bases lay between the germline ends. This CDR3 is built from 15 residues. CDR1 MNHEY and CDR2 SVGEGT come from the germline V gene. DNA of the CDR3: TGTGCCAGCAGTAGAGTATCCGGACACGCCGATGAGCAGTTCTTC. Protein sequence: CASSRVSGHADEQFF.

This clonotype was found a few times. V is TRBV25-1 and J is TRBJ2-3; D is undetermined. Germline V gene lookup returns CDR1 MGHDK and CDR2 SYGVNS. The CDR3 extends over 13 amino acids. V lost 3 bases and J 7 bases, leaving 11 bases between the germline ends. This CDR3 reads CASSDPVLNTQYF. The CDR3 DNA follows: TGTGCCAGCAGTGACCCAGTTTTGAATACGCAGTATTTT. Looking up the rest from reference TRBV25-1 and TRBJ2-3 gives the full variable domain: EADIYQTPRYLVIGTGKKITLECSQTMGHDKMYWYQQDPGMELHLIHYSYGVNSTEKGDLSSESTVSRIRTEHFPLTLESARPSHTSQYLCASSDPVLNTQYFGPGTRLTVL.

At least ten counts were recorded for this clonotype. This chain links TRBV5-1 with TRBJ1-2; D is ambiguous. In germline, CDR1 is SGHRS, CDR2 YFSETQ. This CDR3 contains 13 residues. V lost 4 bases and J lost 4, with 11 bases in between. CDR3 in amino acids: CASSKDGLYGYTF. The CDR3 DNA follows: TGCGCCAGCAGCAAAGACGGGCTCTATGGCTACACCTTC.

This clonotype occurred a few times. The CDR3 is CASSLILAPYEQYF. Written as DNA, the CDR3 is TGTGCCAGCAGCTTAATCCTAGCTCCGTACGAGCAGTACTTC. The V and J genes are TRBV5-5 and TRBJ2-7, with D possibly being TRBD2 (5 bases). In germline, CDR1 is SGHKS, CDR2 YYEKEE (reference sequence). The CDR3 has 14 amino acids. V dropped 2 bases and J dropped 4 bases, with 13 bases sitting between them.

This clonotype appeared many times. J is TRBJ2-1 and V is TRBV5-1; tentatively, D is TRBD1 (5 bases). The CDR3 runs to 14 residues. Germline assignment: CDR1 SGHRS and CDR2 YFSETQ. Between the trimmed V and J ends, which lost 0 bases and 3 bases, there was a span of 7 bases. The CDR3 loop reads CASSLGDSYNEQFF. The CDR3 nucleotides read TGCGCCAGCAGCTTGGGCGACAGCTACAATGAGCAGTTCTTC.

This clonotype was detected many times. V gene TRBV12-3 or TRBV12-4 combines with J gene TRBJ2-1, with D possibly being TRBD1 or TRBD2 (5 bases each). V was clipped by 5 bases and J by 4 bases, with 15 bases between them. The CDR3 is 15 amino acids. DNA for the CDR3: TGTGCCAGCAGTCCCGGGACCGGAGTTTACAATGAGCAGTTCTTC. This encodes CASSPGTGVYNEQFF.

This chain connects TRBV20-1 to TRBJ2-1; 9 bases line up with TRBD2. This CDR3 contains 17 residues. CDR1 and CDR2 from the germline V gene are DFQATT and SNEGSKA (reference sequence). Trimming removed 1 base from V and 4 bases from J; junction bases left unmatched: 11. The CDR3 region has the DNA TGCAGTGCTAGAGTCGGGACTAGCCCAAGCGTTTACAATGAGCAGTTCTTC. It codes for CSARVGTSPSVYNEQFF.